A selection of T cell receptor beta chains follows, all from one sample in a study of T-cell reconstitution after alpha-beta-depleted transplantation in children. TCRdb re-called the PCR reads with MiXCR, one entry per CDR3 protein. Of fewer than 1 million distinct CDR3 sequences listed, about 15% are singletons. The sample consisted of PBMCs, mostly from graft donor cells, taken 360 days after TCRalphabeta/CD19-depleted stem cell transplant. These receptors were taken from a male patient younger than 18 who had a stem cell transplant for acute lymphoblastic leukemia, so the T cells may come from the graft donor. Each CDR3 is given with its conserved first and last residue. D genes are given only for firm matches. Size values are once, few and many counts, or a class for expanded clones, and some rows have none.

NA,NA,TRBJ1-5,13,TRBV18,TGTGCCAGCTCACCACAGCCCGCAGCGGCGACTCATTTT,CASSPQPAAATHF
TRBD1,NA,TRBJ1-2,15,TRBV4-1,TGCGCCAGCAGCCCTAAAGGGGACAGGACCAGTGGCTACACCTTC,CASSPKGDRTSGYTF
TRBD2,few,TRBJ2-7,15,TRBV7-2,TGTGCCAGCAGCTTGCAACTAGCGGGAGTTTACGAGCAGTACTTC,CASSLQLAGVYEQYF
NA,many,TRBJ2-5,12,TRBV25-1,TGTGCCAGCAGTGGTGGACGAGAGACCCAGTACTTC,CASSGGRETQYF
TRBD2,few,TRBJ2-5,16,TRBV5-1,TGCGCCAGCAGCTTGGTGGCGGGAGCAGGCGAAGAGACCCAGTACTTC,CASSLVAGAGEETQYF
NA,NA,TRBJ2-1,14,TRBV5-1,TGCGCCAGCAGCTTGGACCCCTACACTTATGAGCAGTTCTTC,CASSLDPYTYEQFF
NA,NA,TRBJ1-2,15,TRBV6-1,TGTGCCAGCAGCCTCGGAGGGGCAGGGGACTATGGCTACACCTTC,CASSLGGAGDYGYTF
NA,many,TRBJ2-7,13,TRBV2,TGTGCCAGCAGTGACCAGGGCATCAGCGAGCAGTACTTC,CASSDQGISEQYF
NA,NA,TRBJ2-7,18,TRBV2,TGTGCCAGCAGTTGGGAGGGAGACAGGTCTTTTATCTCCTACGAGCAGTACTTC,CASSWEGDRSFISYEQYF
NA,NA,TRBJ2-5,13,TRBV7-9,TGTGCCAGCAGCTTAACAGGTTTCGAGACCCAGTACTTC,CASSLTGFETQYF
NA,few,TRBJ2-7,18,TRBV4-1,TGCGCCAGCAGCCAATTCAAGGGGGGCATTGGTCTAGCCTACGAGCAGTACTTC,CASSQFKGGIGLAYEQYF
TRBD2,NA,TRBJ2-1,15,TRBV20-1,TGCAGTGCTAGAGTTACTAGCGGCCCCAACAATGAGCAGTTCTTC,CSARVTSGPNNEQFF
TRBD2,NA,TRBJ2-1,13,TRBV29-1,TGCAGCGTAGGGAGGGCGTCCTACAATGAGCAGTTCTTC,CSVGRASYNEQFF
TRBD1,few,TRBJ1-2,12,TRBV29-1,TGCAGCGTTGCAGGGGGCCTCTATGGCTACACCTTC,CSVAGGLYGYTF
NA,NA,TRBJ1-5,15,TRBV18,TGTGCCAGCTCACCACTGAACAGGGTTAATCAGCCCCAGCATTTT,CASSPLNRVNQPQHF
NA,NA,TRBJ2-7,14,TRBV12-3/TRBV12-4,TGTGCCAGCAGTTTTAGACTAACTGGGGGCGAGCAGTACTTC,CASSFRLTGGEQYF
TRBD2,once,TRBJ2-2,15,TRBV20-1,TGCAGTGCTTGGACTAGCGGGGGGAACACCGGGGAGCTGTTTTTT,CSAWTSGGNTGELFF
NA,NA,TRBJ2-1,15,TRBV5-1,TGCGCCAGCACCCTTACCCGGGCAGAGGCCAATGAGCAGTTCTTC,CASTLTRAEANEQFF
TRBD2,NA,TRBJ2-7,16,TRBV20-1,TGCAGTGCTAGAGATACCTCGGTAGCGGGACCCCCCGAGCAGTACTTC,CSARDTSVAGPPEQYF
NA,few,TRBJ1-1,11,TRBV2,TGTGCCAGCATAAGGAACACTGAAGCTTTCTTT,CASIRNTEAFF
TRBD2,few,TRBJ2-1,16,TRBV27,TGTGCCAGCAGTTCCCTAGCGGGAGGTCCCCTAGGCCAGCAGTTCTTC,CASSSLAGGPLGQQFF
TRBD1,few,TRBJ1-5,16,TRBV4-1,TGCGCCAGCAGCCAAGATCCGGCCAGGGGGGCTCAGCCCCAGCATTTT,CASSQDPARGAQPQHF
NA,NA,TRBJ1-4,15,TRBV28,TGTGCCAGCGGTACCGACATTTTTCGAAATGAAAAACTGTTTTTT,CASGTDIFRNEKLFF